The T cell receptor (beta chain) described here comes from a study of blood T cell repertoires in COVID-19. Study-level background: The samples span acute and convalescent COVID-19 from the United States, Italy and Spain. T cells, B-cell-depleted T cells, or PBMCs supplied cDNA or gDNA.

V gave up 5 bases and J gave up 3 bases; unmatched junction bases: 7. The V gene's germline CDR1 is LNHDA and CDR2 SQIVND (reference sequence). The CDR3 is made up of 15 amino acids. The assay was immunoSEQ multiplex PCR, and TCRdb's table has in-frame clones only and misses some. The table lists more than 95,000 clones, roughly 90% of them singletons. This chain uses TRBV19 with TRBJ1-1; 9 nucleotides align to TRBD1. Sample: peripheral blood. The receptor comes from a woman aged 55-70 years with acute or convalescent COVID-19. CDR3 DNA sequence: TGTGCCAGTAGTGTGGACAGGGGACGGCACACTGAAGCTTTCTTT. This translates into CASSVDRGRHTEAFF.